This is a list of T cell receptor beta chains from one sample in a study of blood T cell repertoires in COVID-19. Assay used: immunoSEQ multiplex PCR; TCRdb lists only in-frame clones, some missing. The sample has approximately 340,000 clones; approximately 89% are singletons. Sequencing was carried out using PBMCs or T cells enriched from blood (not recorded which). Source of these receptors: a middle-aged woman who had been exposed to COVID-19. CDR3s include the opening cysteine and the closing phenylalanine or tryptophan. Each record gives: J gene, V gene, D gene, clone size, CDR3 protein, CDR3 DNA. The D gene is left open where the match is weak. Clone size, where shown, is once, few, many, or a class for clones that have expanded.

J: TRBJ2-5; V: TRBV6-1; D: -; size: -; CDR3: CASSEAVAGPETQYF; DNA: TGTGCCAGCAGTGAAGCTGTCGCAGGGCCGGAGACCCAGTACTTC
J: TRBJ1-4; V: TRBV7-6; D: TRBD1; size: -; CDR3: CASSLEDRGNEKLFF; DNA: TGTGCCAGCAGCTTAGAGGACAGGGGTAATGAAAAACTGTTTTTT
J: TRBJ1-1; V: TRBV7-2; D: -; size: -; CDR3: CASSLGTGWTEAFF; DNA: TGTGCCAGCAGCTTAGGTACGGGGTGGACTGAAGCTTTCTTT
J: TRBJ2-1; V: TRBV4-2; D: TRBD2; size: -; CDR3: CASSQDWLAGNNEQFF; DNA: TGTGCCAGCAGCCAAGATTGGCTAGCGGGAAACAATGAGCAGTTCTTC
J: TRBJ1-2; V: TRBV4-3; D: -; size: once; CDR3: CASSPGDAANYGYTF; DNA: TGCGCCAGCAGCCCGGGGGACGCCGCTAACTATGGCTACACCTTC
J: TRBJ2-7; V: TRBV6-2/TRBV6-3; D: TRBD1; size: -; CDR3: CASSYFFGQAGQGGEQYF; DNA: TGTGCCAGCAGTTACTTTTTCGGGCAAGCGGGACAGGGCGGCGAGCAGTACTTC
J: TRBJ1-2; V: TRBV4-1; D: TRBD1; size: -; CDR3: CASSQDRDRGSYYGYTF; DNA: TGCGCCAGCAGCCAAGATCGGGACAGGGGGTCTTACTATGGCTACACCTTC
J: TRBJ2-1; V: TRBV2; D: -; size: once; CDR3: CASSDPREWYNEQFF; DNA: TGTGCCAGCAGTGATCCCCGGGAGTGGTACAATGAGCAGTTCTTC
J: TRBJ2-7; V: TRBV11-3; D: TRBD1; size: -; CDR3: CASSLDHGTGFF; DNA: TGTGCCAGCAGCTTAGATCACGGGACAGGGTTCTTC
J: TRBJ2-7; V: TRBV25-1; D: TRBD2; size: -; CDR3: CASRRTSVSYEQYF; DNA: TGTGCCAGCAGACGCACTAGCGTCTCCTACGAGCAGTACTTC
J: TRBJ2-6; V: TRBV10-3; D: TRBD1; size: once; CDR3: CAISELQGESGANVLTF; DNA: TGTGCCATCAGTGAGTTACAGGGGGAATCTGGGGCCAACGTCCTGACTTTC
J: TRBJ1-6; V: TRBV7-9; D: -; size: -; CDR3: CASSSTSRGSTEPKSPLHF; DNA: TGTGCCAGCAGCTCAACCTCTAGAGGCAGTACGGAGCCTAAGTCACCCCTCCACTTT
J: TRBJ1-1; V: TRBV19; D: TRBD1; size: -; CDR3: CASSLTGAGNTEAFF; DNA: TGTGCCAGTAGCTTGACAGGGGCGGGGAACACTGAAGCTTTCTTT
J: TRBJ1-6; V: TRBV3-1/TRBV3-2; D: TRBD1; size: -; CDR3: CASSPRQGNSPLHF; DNA: TGTGCCAGCAGCCCCCGACAGGGGAATTCACCCCTCCACTTT
J: TRBJ1-1; V: TRBV5-1; D: -; size: -; CDR3: CASSLGTASLNTEAFF; DNA: TGCGCCAGCAGCTTGGGAACAGCAAGTCTGAACACTGAAGCTTTCTTT
J: TRBJ1-5; V: TRBV12-3/TRBV12-4; D: -; size: -; CDR3: CASRTGERAQHF; DNA: TGTGCCAGCAGGACAGGCGAACGGGCCCAGCATTTT
J: TRBJ2-1; V: TRBV24-1; D: TRBD1; size: -; CDR3: CATSDLGTAQYNEQFF; DNA: TGTGCCACCAGTGATTTAGGGACAGCCCAATACAATGAGCAGTTCTTC
J: TRBJ1-1; V: TRBV18; D: -; size: -; CDR3: CASSPEADSEAFF; DNA: TGTGCCAGCTCACCGGAGGCTGACTCTGAAGCTTTCTTT
J: TRBJ1-1; V: TRBV7-2; D: -; size: -; CDR3: CASSLKRNTEAFF; DNA: TGTGCCAGCAGCTTAAAGAGGAACACTGAAGCTTTCTTT
J: TRBJ2-2; V: TRBV7-6; D: -; size: -; CDR3: CASSLLRLTSNTGELFF; DNA: TGTGCCAGCAGCTTACTCCGACTAACCTCGAACACCGGGGAGCTGTTTTTT
J: TRBJ1-3; V: TRBV30; D: -; size: -; CDR3: CAWTPGKTSGNTIYF; DNA: TGTGCCTGGACCCCCGGTAAAACCTCTGGAAACACCATATATTTT
J: TRBJ1-5; V: TRBV6-6; D: TRBD1; size: once; CDR3: CASSPPPKGQGNQPQHF; DNA: TGTGCCAGCAGTCCACCCCCTAAGGGACAGGGAAATCAGCCCCAGCATTTT
J: TRBJ1-1; V: TRBV7-8; D: -; size: -; CDR3: CASSLEWAVNTEAFF; DNA: TGTGCCAGCAGCTTAGAATGGGCAGTGAACACTGAAGCTTTCTTT
J: TRBJ1-6; V: TRBV6-2/TRBV6-3; D: -; size: -; CDR3: CASSTWRSNDRRRSPLHF; DNA: TGTGCCAGCAGTACGTGGAGAAGCAATGACAGGAGGCGGTCACCCCTCCACTTT